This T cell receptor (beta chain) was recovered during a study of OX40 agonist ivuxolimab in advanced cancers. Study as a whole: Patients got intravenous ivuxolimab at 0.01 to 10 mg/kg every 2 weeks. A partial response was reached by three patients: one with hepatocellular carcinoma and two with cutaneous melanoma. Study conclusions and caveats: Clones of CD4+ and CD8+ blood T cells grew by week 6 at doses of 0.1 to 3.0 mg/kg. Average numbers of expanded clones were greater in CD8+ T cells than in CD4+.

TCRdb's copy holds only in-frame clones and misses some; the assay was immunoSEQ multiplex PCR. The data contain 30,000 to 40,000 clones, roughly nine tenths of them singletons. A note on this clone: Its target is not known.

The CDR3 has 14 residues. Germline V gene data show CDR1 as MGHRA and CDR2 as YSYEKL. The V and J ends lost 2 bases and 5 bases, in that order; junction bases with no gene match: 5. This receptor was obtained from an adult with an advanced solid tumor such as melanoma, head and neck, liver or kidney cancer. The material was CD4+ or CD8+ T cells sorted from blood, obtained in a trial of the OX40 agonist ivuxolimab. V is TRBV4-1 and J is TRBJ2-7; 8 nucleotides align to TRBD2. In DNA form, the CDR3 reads TGCGCCAGCAGCCAATCGGGAGGGCCGGACGAGCAGTACTTC. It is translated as CASSQSGGPDEQYF.